This entry lists 29 T cell receptor beta chains sequenced from one sample in a study of neoadjuvant anti-PD-1 for oral cavity cancer. The repertoire was sequenced with immunoSEQ multiplex PCR; TCRdb's copy has only in-frame clones and lacks some. The sample has about 13,000 clones, approximately 80% seen once. Sample: PBMCs, taken before nivolumab (anti-PD-1) treatment. The receptor source for this set is a person between 35 and 79 years old with oral cavity squamous cell carcinoma.

This clone was counted between two and nine times. The chain is built from TRBV7-9 and TRBJ1-1; a weak D match, TRBD1 (5 bases). The length of the CDR3 is 13 residues. Deletions cut 7 bases from V and 4 bases from J, with 13 bases between. Germline CDR1 reads SEHNR; CDR2 reads FQNEAQ (reference sequence). Here the CDR3 DNA reads TGTGCCAGCACCCCGACAGTCGGCACTGAAGCTTTCTTT. Residues: CASTPTVGTEAFF.

The genes are TRBV2 and TRBJ1-1; a weak D match, TRBD1 (5 bases). V was shortened by 7 bases and J by 8 bases, with 17 bases between the two germline ends. CDR3 length: 13 amino acids. Germline loops: CDR1 SNHLY, CDR2 FYNNEI. CDR3 DNA sequence: TGTGCCAGCAAGATCAGGGTTCTAACGGAAGCTTTCTTT. Translation: CASKIRVLTEAFF.

The chain combines TRBV27 with TRBJ2-6; the D gene is possibly TRBD1 (5 bases). Looked up from germline, CDR1 is MNHEY and CDR2 is SMNVEV (reference sequence). The CDR3 consists of 15 residues. V lost 7 bases and J lost 4, with 14 bases in between. The CDR3: CASKEGVWGANVLTF. The CDR3 nucleotides are TGTGCCAGCAAAGAAGGGGTGTGGGGGGCCAACGTCCTGACTTTC. The full variable domain, rest sourced from reference TRBV27 and TRBJ2-6, is EAQVTQNPRYLITVTGKKLTVTCSQNMNHEYMSWYRQDPGLGLRQIYYSMNVEVTDKGDVPEGYKVSRKEKRNFPLILESPSPNQTSLYFCASKEGVWGANVLTFGAGSRLTVL.

The chain links TRBV11-1 to TRBJ2-3; D is possibly TRBD2 (7 bases). V lost 4 bases to trimming and J lost 5 bases, with 19 bases between them. Germline lookup yields CDR1 SGHAT and CDR2 FQDESV (reference sequence). The CDR3 loop spans 16 amino acids. Written as DNA, the CDR3 is TGTGCCAGCAGCTCCCGGGCGGGGGCCCGGGGAGATACGCAGTATTTT. As protein: CASSSRAGARGDTQYF.

This chain connects TRBV5-5 to TRBJ1-2; 8 bases align to TRBD1. CDR1 SGHKS and CDR2 YYEKEE come from the germline V gene (reference sequence). The CDR3 is 14 amino acids. With 3 bases clipped from V and 5 bases from J, the junction kept 6 bases outside the gene matches. CDR3 nucleotides: TGTGCCAGCAGCTGGCCCGGGACAGGATATGGCTACACCTTC. Translating it yields CASSWPGTGYGYTF.

CDR3 in DNA: TGCAGCGTCCAAACGTCGCGGGTTGAAGCTTTCTTT. Its translation: CSVQTSRVEAFF. The V call is TRBV29-1, the J call TRBJ1-1; D unresolved. CDR1 SQVTM and CDR2 ANQGSEA come from the germline V gene. Between the trimmed V and J ends, which lost 6 bases and 7 bases, there was a span of 15 bases. This CDR3 is built from 12 residues. Using reference TRBV29-1 and TRBJ1-1 for the parts outside the CDR3, the full variable domain is SAVISQKPSRDICQRGTSLTIQCQVDSQVTMMFWYRQQPGQSLTLIATANQGSEATYESGFVIDKFPISRPNLTFSTLTVSNMSPEDSSIYLCSVQTSRVEAFFGQGTRLTVV.

The chain combines TRBV11-2 with TRBJ2-7, with D tentatively TRBD2 (5 bases). Deletions cut 4 bases from V and 4 bases from J, with 14 bases between. The CDR3 sequence is 14 residues long. Germline V gene lookup returns CDR1 SGHAT and CDR2 FQNNGV. The CDR3 sequence is CASSSLERDYEQYF. The CDR3 DNA reads as TGTGCCAGCAGCTCTCTAGAACGGGATTACGAGCAGTACTTC.

This sequence joins TRBV10-1 and TRBJ1-1; possibly TRBD1 for D (5 bases). V was clipped by 3 bases and J by 1 base, with 12 bases between them. Germline assignment: CDR1 WNHNN and CDR2 SYGVQD (reference sequence). The CDR3 covers 15 residues. As DNA, the CDR3 is TGCGCCAGCAGTGATGGGGGGACCAAGAACACTGAAGCTTTCTTT. Its translation is CASSDGGTKNTEAFF.

The chain joins TRBV14 to TRBJ1-4; a weak D match, TRBD1 (5 bases). The V gene lost 4 bases and the J gene lost 6 bases, with 15 bases spanning the gap. The CDR3 is 15 amino acids. The germline CDR1 and CDR2 sequences are SGHDN and FVKESK. The DNA of the CDR3 is TGTGCCAGCAGCCGATACGGGACTCTAGATGAAAAACTGTTTTTT. Translated: CASSRYGTLDEKLFF.

This clone turned up a few times. The chain links TRBV30 to TRBJ1-1; D remains ambiguous. V shed 4 bases and J shed 3 bases, with 6 bases lying between them. The CDR3 sequence is 11 residues long. CDR1 and CDR2 (germline): GTSNPN, SVGIG (reference sequence). CDR3 nucleotide sequence: TGTGCCTGGAAGGACTACACTGAAGCTTTCTTT. This codes for CAWKDYTEAFF.

The rearrangement links TRBV28 to TRBJ1-4; D is unresolved. The CDR3 is made up of 17 amino acids. The germline gives CDR1 MDHEN, CDR2 SYDVKM. V lost 6 bases and J 4 bases, leaving 21 bases between the germline ends. CDR3 DNA: TGTGCCAGCAGCCAAACCCTGAGAGTTGGGGATAATGAAAAACTGTTTTTT. Translated, it gives CASSQTLRVGDNEKLFF.

This chain joins TRBV11-3 and TRBJ2-1; D possibly uses TRBD1 or TRBD2 (7 bases each). The CDR3 contains 18 residues. Trimming stripped 0 bases from V and 0 bases from J, with 15 bases between. CDR1 is SGHNT, CDR2 YENEEA, per germline. This CDR3 is CASSLDQGGSNSYNEQFF. The CDR3 coding sequence is TGTGCCAGCAGCTTAGATCAGGGGGGGTCGAACTCCTACAATGAGCAGTTCTTC.

The chain joins TRBV18 to TRBJ1-3; no clear D. The V end lost 3 bases, the J end lost 1 base, and 10 bases lay between the germline ends. CDR1 KGHSH and CDR2 LQKENI come from the germline V gene. This CDR3 has 15 residues. The DNA for the CDR3 is TGTGCCAGCTCACCGGGGAGGGCTTCTGGAAACACCATATATTTT. Protein: CASSPGRASGNTIYF.

The chain links TRBV2 to TRBJ2-3; 11 positions agree with TRBD1. The CDR3 runs to 15 residues. V lost 6 bases, J lost 1 base, and 3 bases stayed unmatched. From germline, CDR1 is SNHLY and CDR2 FYNNEI. CDR3 in DNA: TGTGCCAGCAGCCGGACAGGGGGCGGCACAGATACGCAGTATTTT. It encodes CASSRTGGGTDTQYF. The complete variable domain, with remaining parts taken from reference TRBV2 and TRBJ2-3, reads EPEVTQTPSHQVTQMGQEVILRCVPISNHLYFYWYRQILGQKVEFLVSFYNNEISEKSEIFDDQFSVERPDGSNFTLKIRSTKLEDSAMYFCASSRTGGGTDTQYFGPGTRLTVL.

This chain links TRBV9 with TRBJ2-5, with 7 bases that match TRBD1. CDR1 is SGDLS, CDR2 YYNGEE, per germline. V dropped 3 bases and J dropped 2; count of bases not matched to a gene: 10. The CDR3 is 16 residues long. This CDR3 reads CASSAERTGGQETQYF. The CDR3 coding sequence is TGTGCCAGCAGCGCCGAAAGGACAGGTGGACAAGAGACCCAGTACTTC. The whole variable domain, remainder taken from reference TRBV9 and TRBJ2-5, is DSGVTQTPKHLITATGQRVTLRCSPRSGDLSVYWYQQSLDQGLQFLIQYYNGEERAKGNILERFSAQQFPDLHSELNLSSLELGDSALYFCASSAERTGGQETQYFGPGTRLLVL.

This clone was found a few times. The CDR3 DNA is TGTGCCAGCAGTTTACCCCCCGACAATGAGCAGTTCTTC. Encoded protein: CASSLPPDNEQFF. The chain joins TRBV28 to TRBJ2-1; D remains unclear. The CDR3 extends over 13 amino acids. Germline V gene data show CDR1 as MDHEN and CDR2 as SYDVKM. The V end was cut by 2 bases, the J end by 5 bases, with 7 bases between. Supplemented by reference TRBV28 and TRBJ2-1, the full variable domain reads DVKVTQSSRYLVKRTGEKVFLECVQDMDHENMFWYRQDPGLGLRLIYFSYDVKMKEKGDIPEGYSVSREKKERFSLILESASTNQTSMYLCASSLPPDNEQFFGPGTRLTVL.

The rearrangement uses TRBV30 and TRBJ1-1, with D maybe TRBD1 (5 bases). The CDR3 loop spans 14 amino acids. Trimming cost V 0 bases and J 1 base, with 9 bases left between them. Per the germline V gene, CDR1 is GTSNPN and CDR2 is SVGIG (reference sequence). CDR3 bases: TGTGCCTGGAGTGTACGAGACAGGAACACTGAAGCTTTCTTT. Translated, it gives CAWSVRDRNTEAFF.

This chain joins TRBV19 and TRBJ1-5, with 7 bases fitting TRBD1. The germline gives CDR1 LNHDA, CDR2 SQIVND (reference sequence). CDR3 length equals 18 residues. J gave up 1 base and V 9 bases, and 18 bases lay outside the gene matches. This CDR3 is CASKSINPGQKSNQPQHF. The CDR3 DNA is TGTGCCAGCAAATCGATTAATCCGGGACAGAAGAGCAATCAGCCCCAGCATTTT. The variable domain in full, completed from reference TRBV19 and TRBJ1-5, reads DGGITQSPKYLFRKEGQNVTLSCEQNLNHDAMYWYRQDPGQGLRLIYYSQIVNDFQKGDIAEGYSVSREKKESFPLTVTSAQKNPTAFYLCASKSINPGQKSNQPQHFGDGTRLSIL.

This clone was seen only a few times. This chain joins TRBV30 and TRBJ1-1; D unclear. The CDR3 runs to 12 residues. The germline CDR1 and CDR2 sequences are GTSNPN and SVGIG (reference sequence). V was clipped by 2 bases and J by 7 bases, with 11 bases between them. CDR3 bases: TGTGCCTGGAGTTTTTGGTTGGGTGAAGCTTTCTTT. This gives the protein CAWSFWLGEAFF. Full variable domain (remainder filled in from reference TRBV30 and TRBJ1-1): SQTIHQWPATLVQPVGSPLSLECTVEGTSNPNLYWYRQAAGRGLQLLFYSVGIGQISSEVPQNLSASRPQDRQFILSSKKLLLSDSGFYLCAWSFWLGEAFFGQGTRLTVV.

The J gene is TRBJ2-1, the V gene TRBV5-1, with 7 bases matching TRBD2. Germline V gene data show CDR1 as SGHRS and CDR2 as YFSETQ. This CDR3 has 16 residues. J lost 15 bases, V lost 0 bases, and 18 bases had no gene match. The CDR3 region has the DNA TGCGCCAGCAGCTTGGCCGTGCTCCCCCGGGGGGACGCATGGTTCTTC. Translating gives CASSLAVLPRGDAWFF.

The rearrangement uses TRBV30 and TRBJ2-3; 10 nucleotides agree with TRBD2. Germline assignment: CDR1 GTSNPN and CDR2 SVGIG (reference sequence). CDR3 size: 14 residues. V shed 2 bases, J shed 7 bases, and the junction held 6 bases outside the gene matches. CDR3 DNA sequence: TGTGCCTGGAGTAAAGCGGGGGGGCTGTATACGCAGTATTTT. Translating it yields CAWSKAGGLYTQYF.

The rearrangement joins TRBV9 to TRBJ2-1; 7 nucleotides match TRBD1. V gave up 0 bases and J gave up 2 bases; unmatched junction bases: 2. The CDR3 is made up of 15 amino acids. The germline CDR1 and CDR2 sequences are SGDLS and YYNGEE. As DNA, the CDR3 is TGTGCCAGCAGCGTAGACGGGACAGCCTACAATGAGCAGTTCTTC. The encoded protein is CASSVDGTAYNEQFF.

The chain uses TRBV4-1 and TRBJ2-5; 8 positions match TRBD2. CDR3 size: 17 residues. Germline CDR1 and CDR2: MGHRA and YSYEKL. J lost 5 bases, V lost 1 base, and 12 bases had no gene match. The CDR3 loop reads CASSQVAGTRSRETQYF. Written as DNA, the CDR3 is TGCGCCAGCAGCCAAGTAGCGGGGACACGATCGCGGGAGACCCAGTACTTC.

The chain carries TRBV6-5 and TRBJ2-5; no reliable D call. This CDR3 has 13 amino acids. The V end lost 0 bases, the J end lost 7 bases, and 9 bases lay between the germline ends. Germline-derived CDR1 and CDR2 are MNHEY and SVGAGI. The CDR3 loop reads CASSYSEIGTQYF. The CDR3 coding sequence is TGTGCCAGCAGTTACTCGGAGATTGGGACCCAGTACTTC.

The V gene is TRBV7-3, the J gene TRBJ1-1, with TRBD1 identical over 7 bases. CDR3 length: 13 residues. Germline V lookup: CDR1 SGHTA, CDR2 FQGTGA. Trimming removed 3 bases from V and 5 bases from J; junction bases left unmatched: 3. The CDR3 here is CASSFYRGTEAFF. DNA for the CDR3: TGTGCCAGCAGCTTCTACAGGGGTACTGAAGCTTTCTTT. Based on the CDR3 plus reference TRBV7-3 and TRBJ1-1, the full variable domain is GAGVSQTPSNKVTEKGKYVELRCDPISGHTALYWYRQSLGQGPEFLIYFQGTGAADDSGLPNDRFFAVRPEGSVSTLKIQRTERGDSAVYLCASSFYRGTEAFFGQGTRLTVV.

The chain links TRBV6-6 to TRBJ1-2; possible D gene TRBD1, 5 bases. V was shortened by 4 bases and J by 6 bases, with 15 bases between the two germline ends. Germline assignment: CDR1 MNHNY and CDR2 SVGAGI (reference sequence). This CDR3 spans 14 amino acids. CDR3 protein: CASSFKAGRDGYTF. Written as DNA, the CDR3 is TGTGCCAGCAGTTTTAAGGCAGGGCGGGATGGCTACACCTTC.

The rearrangement links TRBV15 to TRBJ1-6; weak D call: TRBD1 (5 bases). V was shortened by 1 base and J by 13 bases, with 17 bases between the two germline ends. The V gene's germline CDR1 is LNHNV and CDR2 YYDKDF (reference sequence). The CDR3 length is 15 residues. The CDR3 here is CATSRVPTGQGPLHF. CDR3 bases: TGTGCCACCAGCAGAGTCCCCACAGGCCAAGGGCCCCTCCACTTT.

V usage is TRBV19 and J usage is TRBJ2-1; 14 bases fit TRBD2. The V gene's germline CDR1 is LNHDA and CDR2 SQIVND (reference sequence). V gave up 5 bases and J gave up 0 bases; unmatched junction bases: 12. CDR3 length: 20 residues. DNA of the CDR3: TGTGCCAGTAGTCATCGGGCCCTGGGACTAGCGGGGGTCTCCTACAATGAGCAGTTCTTC. The encoded protein is CASSHRALGLAGVSYNEQFF.

This clone has more than one count but fewer than ten. This CDR3 reads CASSYGPSSGNTIYF. The CDR3 DNA is TGTGCCAGCAGTTACGGACCTAGCTCTGGAAACACCATATATTTT. The chain uses TRBV6-5 and TRBJ1-3; D gene uncertain. CDR3 length: 15 residues. V lost 2 bases and J 0 bases, leaving 8 bases between the germline ends. Germline V gives CDR1 MNHEY, CDR2 SVGAGI.